A selection of T cell receptor beta chains follows, all from one sample in a study of radiation and T cells in renal cell carcinoma. Clones were read by immunoSEQ multiplex PCR, and TCRdb kept only the in-frame ones, dropping some. This table holds some 100,000 clones, more than 65% found once. Source: blood, taken from a patient whose treatment included radiotherapy and nephrectomy. These receptors all stem from a man aged 60 to 75 with renal cell carcinoma. CDR3s include the opening cysteine and the closing phenylalanine or tryptophan. The D gene is left open where the match is weak. Size tells how often a clone was seen (once, few, many) or the class of an expanded clone, and some rows leave it out.

-,TRBJ2-2,TRBV4-1,-,TGCGCCAGCAGCCTGCCAACAGGTTACACCGGGGAGCTGTTTTTT,CASSLPTGYTGELFF
-,TRBJ2-1,TRBV27,-,TGTGCCAGCAGTTTTGGCGGAAGCTCCTACAATGAGCAGTTCTTC,CASSFGGSSYNEQFF
TRBD2,TRBJ2-1,TRBV7-9,-,TGTGCCAGCAGCTTAGCGGGGACTAGCAGCTATGAGCAGTTCTTC,CASSLAGTSSYEQFF
TRBD1,TRBJ2-7,TRBV9,-,TGTGCCAGCAGCCCGACGGGGACAGAGTCCTACGAGCAGTACTTC,CASSPTGTESYEQYF
TRBD2,TRBJ2-1,TRBV12-5,once,TGTGCTAGTGGTTTGGGAACTAGCGACGGGGAGCAGTTCTTC,CASGLGTSDGEQFF
-,TRBJ2-5,TRBV9,once,TGTGCCAGCAGCGGCGGGGACGGACAAGAGACCCAGTACTTC,CASSGGDGQETQYF
-,TRBJ1-5,TRBV15,-,TGTGCCACCAGCAGAGATCGTTCCACAGGCCAGCCCCAGCATTTT,CATSRDRSTGQPQHF
-,TRBJ2-2,TRBV19,-,TGTGCCAGTAGTACCCGAAGGTCCAGGGCGCGGGCCGGGGAGCTGTTTTTT,CASSTRRSRARAGELFF
-,TRBJ2-7,TRBV18,-,TGTGCCAGCTCACCATATGACGGGTACGAGCAGTACTTC,CASSPYDGYEQYF
-,TRBJ2-1,TRBV5-4,-,TGTGCCAGCAGCCATGGGGGCGGAAGAGAGGAGGATGAGCAGTTCTTC,CASSHGGGREEDEQFF
TRBD2,TRBJ2-2,TRBV2,-,TGTGCCAGCAGCGGAGACGGGGGGGACACCGGGGAGCTGTTTTTT,CASSGDGGDTGELFF
-,TRBJ2-7,TRBV5-6,-,TGTGCCAGCAGTGCGGGATACCTTTCCTACGAGCAGTACTTC,CASSAGYLSYEQYF
-,TRBJ2-7,TRBV7-5,-,TGTGTCAGAAGCTTAGTGCTGCGGGAATTGAAGGACGAGCAGTACTTC,CVRSLVLRELKDEQYF
-,TRBJ1-1,TRBV7-6,-,TGTGCCAGCAGCCACATGAACACTGAAGCTTTCTTT,CASSHMNTEAFF
-,TRBJ1-5,TRBV6-5,-,TGTGCCAGCAAGGGTCTTCGGAATAGCAATCAGCCCCAGCATTTT,CASKGLRNSNQPQHF
TRBD1,TRBJ1-2,TRBV5-1,-,TGCGCCAGCAGCTCGATGGGACAGACCCCAGGGGGGGGCTACACCTTC,CASSSMGQTPGGGYTF
-,TRBJ1-5,TRBV27,-,TGTGCCAGCAGTTGGGGCAGGAATCAGCCCCAGCATTTT,CASSWGRNQPQHF
-,TRBJ2-7,TRBV7-6,-,TGTGCCAGCAGCCCCCAAGGGAGGTTTGGAGGCGAGCAGTACTTC,CASSPQGRFGGEQYF
-,TRBJ2-5,TRBV7-6,-,TGTGCCAGCAGTTCCGGACCAGGGGAGACCCAGTACTTC,CASSSGPGETQYF
TRBD2,TRBJ2-7,TRBV6-5,-,TGTGCCGGGCGACTAGCGGCCTCCTACGAGCAGTACTTC,CAGRLAASYEQYF
TRBD1,TRBJ2-7,TRBV28,once,TGTGCCAGCAGAGAGATCGGCGGGACAGGGGGCCTCGAGCAGTACTTC,CASREIGGTGGLEQYF
-,TRBJ2-5,TRBV5-8,-,TGTGCCAGCAACCGGGGGGCGCAAGAGACCCAGTACTTC,CASNRGAQETQYF
TRBD2,TRBJ2-7,TRBV15,-,TGTGCCACCAGCAGAGAGGGGCTAGCGGGAGGGTACGAGCAGTACTTC,CATSREGLAGGYEQYF
TRBD2,TRBJ2-1,TRBV10-3,few,TGTGCCATCAGTGAGTACCGGGAGGGCGGGAACAATGAGCAGTTCTTC,CAISEYREGGNNEQFF
-,TRBJ2-6,TRBV14,-,TGTGCCAGCAGCCCCCCTCAACAGGGAATCTCTGGGGCCAACGTCCTGACTTTC,CASSPPQQGISGANVLTF
-,TRBJ2-3,TRBV19,-,TGTGCCAGTAGTATAGTGACTAGTAGCACAGATACGCAGTATTTT,CASSIVTSSTDTQYF
-,TRBJ2-4,TRBV30,-,TGTGCCTGGGGGAAACCATATTTAGCCAAAAACATTCAGTACTTC,CAWGKPYLAKNIQYF
-,TRBJ2-7,TRBV19,-,TGTGCCAGTAGTACAGACAACTACGAGCAGTACTTC,CASSTDNYEQYF
TRBD2,TRBJ2-3,TRBV7-6,-,TGTGCCAGCCTGGGGAAAAGGGGACTAGCGGCGTCTAGCACAGATACGCAGTATTTT,CASLGKRGLAASSTDTQYF
-,TRBJ1-2,TRBV28,-,TGTGCCAGCAATATCTATGGGGGGGCCTATGGCTACACCTTC,CASNIYGGAYGYTF
-,TRBJ1-3,TRBV6-1,-,TGTGCCATTCAACACAGTCTCCTATCTGGAAACACCATATATTTT,CAIQHSLLSGNTIYF
-,TRBJ1-1,TRBV5-4,-,TGTGCCAGCAGCCTCCTCGGGGGAGGAGACACTGAAGCTTTCTTT,CASSLLGGGDTEAFF
TRBD2,TRBJ2-2,TRBV6-1,-,TGTGCCAGCAGTGAACCTAGCGGGCGGGGGACCGGGGAGCTGTTTTTT,CASSEPSGRGTGELFF
-,TRBJ2-3,TRBV7-6,-,TGTGCCAGCAGCTTAGAACTCGGCGGGGAATGGGCGGATACGCAGTATTTT,CASSLELGGEWADTQYF
-,TRBJ1-5,TRBV19,-,TGTGCCAGCGGGCCGGGAGGGGACAATCAGCCCCAGCATTTT,CASGPGGDNQPQHF
TRBD1,TRBJ1-2,TRBV19,-,TGTGCCAGTAGTACCTTGGGACAGCCCTATGGCTACACCTTC,CASSTLGQPYGYTF
-,TRBJ1-5,TRBV30,-,TGTGCCTGGAGGGGTCCAGGTAGCAATCAGCCCCAGCATTTT,CAWRGPGSNQPQHF
-,TRBJ1-2,TRBV2,-,TGTGCCAGCAGCCCCCCAGGGGCCTACTATGGCTACACCTTC,CASSPPGAYYGYTF
TRBD2,TRBJ2-2,TRBV11-3,-,TGTGCCAGCAGGCAGGGACTAGCGGGAGCCTATAACACCGGGGAGCTGTTTTTT,CASRQGLAGAYNTGELFF
TRBD1,TRBJ2-7,TRBV7-2,-,TGTGCCAGCAGCTCGCAGACAGGGGCCTCCTACGAGCAGTACTTC,CASSSQTGASYEQYF
TRBD2,TRBJ2-1,TRBV4-2,few,TGTGCCAGCAGCCAAGATCGGGGTCTAGCGGGAGGAGACAATGAGCAGTTCTTC,CASSQDRGLAGGDNEQFF
-,TRBJ2-1,TRBV9,-,TGTGCCAGCACCTCCACAGTGGGAGTCTCCTACAATGAGCAGTTCTTC,CASTSTVGVSYNEQFF
-,TRBJ2-7,TRBV5-1,-,TGCGCCCCCCCTTTGCGGGGTCTCCGCTACGAGCAGTACTTC,CAPPLRGLRYEQYF
-,TRBJ2-5,TRBV4-2,-,TGTGCCAGCAGCCAAACGGACAGCGTAGAGGAGACCCAGTACTTC,CASSQTDSVEETQYF
TRBD1,TRBJ2-3,TRBV5-4,many,TGTGCCAGCAGCTCACAGGGGGCAGATACGCAGTATTTT,CASSSQGADTQYF
TRBD2,TRBJ2-5,TRBV4-1,-,TGCGCCAGCAGCTACAACGCAATAGCGGGAGGGTCGGGGGAGACCCAGTACTTC,CASSYNAIAGGSGETQYF
TRBD1,TRBJ2-1,TRBV7-3,-,TGTGCCAGCAGCCAACGACAGGGTACAGTGGGTGAGCAGTTCTTC,CASSQRQGTVGEQFF
TRBD2,TRBJ2-7,TRBV6-5,-,TGTGCCAGCGGATTAGCGGGAGGCGAGTACTTC,CASGLAGGEYF
-,TRBJ1-1,TRBV5-5,-,TGTGCCAGCAGATTTACTGGACTGAACACTGAAGCTTTCTTT,CASRFTGLNTEAFF
TRBD1,TRBJ2-7,TRBV7-2,-,TGTGCCAGCAGCTCTCCAGGGGGAACCTCCTACGAGCAGTACTTC,CASSSPGGTSYEQYF
-,TRBJ2-7,TRBV7-2,-,TGTGCCAGCAGTATACAGGGCTCGGTCTACGAGCAGTACTTC,CASSIQGSVYEQYF
-,TRBJ1-1,TRBV7-6,few,TGTGCCAGCAGCGTAGGCCCGGGAGAGAACACTGAAGCTTTCTTT,CASSVGPGENTEAFF